This TCR beta chain came from a study of cytomegalovirus exposure and HLA in healthy donors (TCRdb year 2017). Turning to the overall study: A later analysis indicated that the 120 or so validation repertoires were generated on the platform also employed for the 720 or so repertoires of the first cohort. The study aimed to test whether signatures of past pathogen exposure could be identified by cataloging public T cell receptors. High-throughput TCR immunosequencing, statistical association of individual TCRs with disease status, and machine learning were combined to predict cytomegalovirus infection status. Besides the first cohort of hundreds of subjects, a separate validation cohort made up of over 100 different subjects was used. Points the paper makes about the study in general: In vitro tests confirmed that a few of the cytomegalovirus-associated TCR beta chains recognize cytomegalovirus antigens. A later analysis lacked HLA typing for the validation cohort, so it scored co-occurrence in that cohort across all 120 repertoires. According to the authors, the approach could potentially be generalized to other disease states and immunological phenotypes. The study gave a list of 150 to 200 TCR beta chains associated with cytomegalovirus. The classifier was reported to diagnose cytomegalovirus status with high specificity and sensitivity in both the original and validation cohorts. Most TCR sequences were seen in very few donors, while some public TCRs were found in many individuals. A later analysis found that TCRs clustered in the first cohort also tended to co-occur in the approximately 120 validation repertoires, with 94% of cluster scores above 0.

The library was prepared using the immunoSEQ multiplex PCR assay. The original methods were these. To diagnose cytomegalovirus status from the catalog of TCR beta chain sequences, a statistical classification framework was built. TCRdb mirrors the immuneACCESS table, restricted to in-frame sequences. Some clones are absent from its copies; in checked studies, under half trace to an unresolved V gene, and the reason for the others is unknown. That table supplies the V and J calls and clone size; D and trimming were determined from the DNA. Recorded for this sample are about 130,000 clones; about 90% of them occurred a single time. 1.2% to 1.5% of the sample is in the top ten clones. To note about this clone: The specificity of this receptor is unknown. The record has no base qualities; no much larger clone is one base away.

The donors belonged to the validation cohort of around 130 subjects, which was separate from the approximately 680-subject first cohort. The CDR3 starts with the cysteine, ends with the phenylalanine, and has 18 residues. The kept DNA is CDR3 alone, 54 bases in frame from the first base. Sequences SGHNT (CDR1) and YENEEA (CDR2) are obtained from the germline V gene. Trimming accounts for 5 bases at V and 9 bases at J, while the number of junction bases matched to no gene is 16. The rearrangement combines TRBV11-3 with TRBJ2-1; 13 junctional bases match TRBD2. This TCR derives from a man in his thirties or forties in good health and CMV-seronegative. The sequenced material came from PBMCs. The CDR3 reads as follows: CASSPQPGTSGNFGEQFF. Here is the DNA: TGTGCCAGCAGCCCTCAGCCGGGGACTAGCGGGAATTTTGGTGAGCAGTTCTTC.